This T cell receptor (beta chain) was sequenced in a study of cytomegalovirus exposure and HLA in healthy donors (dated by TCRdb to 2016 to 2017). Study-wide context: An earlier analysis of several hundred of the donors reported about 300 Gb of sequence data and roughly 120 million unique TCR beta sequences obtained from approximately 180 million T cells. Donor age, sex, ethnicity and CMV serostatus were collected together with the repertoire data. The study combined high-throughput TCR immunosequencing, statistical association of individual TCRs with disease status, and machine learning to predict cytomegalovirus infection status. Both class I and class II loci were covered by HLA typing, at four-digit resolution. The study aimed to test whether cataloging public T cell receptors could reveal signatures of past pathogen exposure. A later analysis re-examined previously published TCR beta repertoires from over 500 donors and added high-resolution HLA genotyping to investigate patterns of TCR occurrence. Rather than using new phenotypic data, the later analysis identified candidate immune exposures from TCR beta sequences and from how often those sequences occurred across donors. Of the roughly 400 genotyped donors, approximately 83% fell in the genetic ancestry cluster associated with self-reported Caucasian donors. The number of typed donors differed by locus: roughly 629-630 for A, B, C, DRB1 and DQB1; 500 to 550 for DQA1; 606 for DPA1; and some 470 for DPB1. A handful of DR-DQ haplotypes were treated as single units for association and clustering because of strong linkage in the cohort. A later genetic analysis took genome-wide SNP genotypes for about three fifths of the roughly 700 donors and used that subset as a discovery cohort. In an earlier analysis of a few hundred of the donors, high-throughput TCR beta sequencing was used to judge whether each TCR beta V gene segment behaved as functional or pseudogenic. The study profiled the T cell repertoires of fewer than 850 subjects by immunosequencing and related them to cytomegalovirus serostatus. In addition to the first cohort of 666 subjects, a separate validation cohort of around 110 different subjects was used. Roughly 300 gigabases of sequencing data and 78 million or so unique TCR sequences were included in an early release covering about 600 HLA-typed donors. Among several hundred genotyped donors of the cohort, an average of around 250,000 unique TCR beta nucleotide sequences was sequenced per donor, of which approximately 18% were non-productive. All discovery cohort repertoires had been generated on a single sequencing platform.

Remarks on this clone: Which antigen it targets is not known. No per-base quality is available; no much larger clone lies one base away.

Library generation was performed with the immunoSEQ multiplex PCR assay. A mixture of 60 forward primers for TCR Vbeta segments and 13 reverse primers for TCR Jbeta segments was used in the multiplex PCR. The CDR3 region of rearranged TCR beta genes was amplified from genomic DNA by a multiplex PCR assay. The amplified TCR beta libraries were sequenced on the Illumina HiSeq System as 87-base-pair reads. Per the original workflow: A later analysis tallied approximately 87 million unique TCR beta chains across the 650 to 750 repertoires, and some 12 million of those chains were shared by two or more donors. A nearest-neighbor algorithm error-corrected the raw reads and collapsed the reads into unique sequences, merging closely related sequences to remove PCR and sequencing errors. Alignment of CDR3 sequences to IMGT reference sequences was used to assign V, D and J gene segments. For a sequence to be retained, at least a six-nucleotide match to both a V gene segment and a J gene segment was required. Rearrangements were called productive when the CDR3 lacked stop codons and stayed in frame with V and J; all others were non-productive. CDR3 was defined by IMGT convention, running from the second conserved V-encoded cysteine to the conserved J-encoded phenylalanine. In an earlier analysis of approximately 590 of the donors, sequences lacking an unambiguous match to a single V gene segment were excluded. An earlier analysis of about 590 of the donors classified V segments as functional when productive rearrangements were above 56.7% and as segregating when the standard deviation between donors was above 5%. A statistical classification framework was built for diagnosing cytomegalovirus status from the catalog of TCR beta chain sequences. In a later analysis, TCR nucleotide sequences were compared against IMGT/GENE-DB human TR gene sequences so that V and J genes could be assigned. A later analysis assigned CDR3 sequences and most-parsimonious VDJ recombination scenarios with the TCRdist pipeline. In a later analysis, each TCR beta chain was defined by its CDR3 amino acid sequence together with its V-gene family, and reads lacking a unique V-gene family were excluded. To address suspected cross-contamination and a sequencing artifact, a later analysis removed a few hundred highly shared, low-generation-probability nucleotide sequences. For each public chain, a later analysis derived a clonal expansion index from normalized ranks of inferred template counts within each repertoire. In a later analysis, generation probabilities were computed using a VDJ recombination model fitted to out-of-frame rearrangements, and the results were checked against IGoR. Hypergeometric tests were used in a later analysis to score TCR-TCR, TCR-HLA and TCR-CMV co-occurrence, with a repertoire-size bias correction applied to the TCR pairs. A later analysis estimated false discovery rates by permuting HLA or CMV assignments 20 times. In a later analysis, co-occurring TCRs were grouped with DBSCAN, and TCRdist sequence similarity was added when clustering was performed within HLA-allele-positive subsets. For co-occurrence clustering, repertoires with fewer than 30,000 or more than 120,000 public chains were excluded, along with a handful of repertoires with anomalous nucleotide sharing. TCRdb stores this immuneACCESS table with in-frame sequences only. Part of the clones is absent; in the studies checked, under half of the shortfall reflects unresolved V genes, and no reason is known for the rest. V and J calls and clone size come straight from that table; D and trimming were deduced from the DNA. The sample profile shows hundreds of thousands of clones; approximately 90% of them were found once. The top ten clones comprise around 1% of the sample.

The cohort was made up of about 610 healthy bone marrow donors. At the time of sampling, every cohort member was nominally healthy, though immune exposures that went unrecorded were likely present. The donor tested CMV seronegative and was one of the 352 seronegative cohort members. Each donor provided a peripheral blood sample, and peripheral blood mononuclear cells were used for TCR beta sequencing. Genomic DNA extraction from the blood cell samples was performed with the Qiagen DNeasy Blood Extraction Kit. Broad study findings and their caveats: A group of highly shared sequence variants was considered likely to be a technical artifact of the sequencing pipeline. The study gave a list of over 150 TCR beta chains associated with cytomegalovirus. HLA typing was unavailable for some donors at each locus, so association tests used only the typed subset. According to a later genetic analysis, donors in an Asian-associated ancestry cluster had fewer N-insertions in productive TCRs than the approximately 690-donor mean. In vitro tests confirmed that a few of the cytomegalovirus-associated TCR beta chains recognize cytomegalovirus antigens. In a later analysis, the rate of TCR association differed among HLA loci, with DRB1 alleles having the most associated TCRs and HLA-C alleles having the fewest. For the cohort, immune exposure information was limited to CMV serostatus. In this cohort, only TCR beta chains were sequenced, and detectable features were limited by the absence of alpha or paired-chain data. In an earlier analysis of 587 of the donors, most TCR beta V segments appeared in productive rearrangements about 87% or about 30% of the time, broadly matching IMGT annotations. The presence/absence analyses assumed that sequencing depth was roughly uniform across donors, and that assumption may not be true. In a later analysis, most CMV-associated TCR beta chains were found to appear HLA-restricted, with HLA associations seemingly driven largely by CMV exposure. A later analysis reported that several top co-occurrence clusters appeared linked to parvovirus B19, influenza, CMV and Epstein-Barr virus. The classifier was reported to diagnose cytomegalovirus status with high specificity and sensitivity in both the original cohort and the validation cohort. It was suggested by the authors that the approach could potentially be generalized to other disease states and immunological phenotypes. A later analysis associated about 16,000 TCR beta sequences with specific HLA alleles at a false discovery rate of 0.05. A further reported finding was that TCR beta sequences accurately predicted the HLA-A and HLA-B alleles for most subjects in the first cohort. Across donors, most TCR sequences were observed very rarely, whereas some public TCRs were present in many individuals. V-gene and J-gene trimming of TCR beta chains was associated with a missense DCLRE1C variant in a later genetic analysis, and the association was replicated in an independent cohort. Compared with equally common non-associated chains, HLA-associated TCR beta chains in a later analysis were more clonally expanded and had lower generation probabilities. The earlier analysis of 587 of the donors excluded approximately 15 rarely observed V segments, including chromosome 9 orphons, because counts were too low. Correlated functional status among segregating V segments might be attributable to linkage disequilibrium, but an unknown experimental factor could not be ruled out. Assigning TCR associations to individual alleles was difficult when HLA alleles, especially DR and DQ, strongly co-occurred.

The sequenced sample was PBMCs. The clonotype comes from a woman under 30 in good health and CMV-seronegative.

The DNA sequence follows: TGCGCCAGCAGTGATAACAGACCTATTGGCTACACCTTC. It translates to CASSDNRPIGYTF. The rearrangement joined TRBV10-2 to TRBJ1-2; the D gene cannot be resolved reliably. The CDR1 and CDR2 encoded by the germline V gene are WSHSY and SAAADI. Deletion took 3 bases off V and 7 bases off J, with a span of 12 bases between the germline ends. The CDR3 measures 13 amino acids from cysteine to phenylalanine. The sequence is cut down to CDR3 DNA, 39 bases in frame from base 1.